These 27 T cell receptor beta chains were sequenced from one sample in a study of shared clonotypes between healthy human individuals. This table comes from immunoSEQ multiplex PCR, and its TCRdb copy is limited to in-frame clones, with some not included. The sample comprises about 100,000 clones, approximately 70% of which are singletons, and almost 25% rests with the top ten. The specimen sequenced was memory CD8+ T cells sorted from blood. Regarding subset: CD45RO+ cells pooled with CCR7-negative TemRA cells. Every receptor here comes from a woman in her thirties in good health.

This CDR3 is CSVDALYSYNEQFF. The CDR3, as DNA: TGCAGCGTTGATGCACTTTACTCCTACAATGAGCAGTTCTTC. This chain connects TRBV29-1 to TRBJ2-1; no definite D call. Per germline, CDR1 SQVTM and CDR2 ANQGSEA. The CDR3 loop spans 14 amino acids. Trimming shortened V by 3 bases and J by 0 bases, and 9 bases separated the two germline ends.

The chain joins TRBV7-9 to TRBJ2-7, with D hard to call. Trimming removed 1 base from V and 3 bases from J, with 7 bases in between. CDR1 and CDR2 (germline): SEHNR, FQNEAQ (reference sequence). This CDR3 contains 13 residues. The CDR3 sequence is CASSLGPYYEQYF. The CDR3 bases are TGTGCCAGCAGCTTAGGACCTTACTACGAGCAGTACTTC.

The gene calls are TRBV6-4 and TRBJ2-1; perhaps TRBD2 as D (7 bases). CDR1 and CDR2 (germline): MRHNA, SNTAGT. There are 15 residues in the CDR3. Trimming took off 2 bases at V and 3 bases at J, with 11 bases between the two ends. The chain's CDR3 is CASSDDGGRYNEQFF. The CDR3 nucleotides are TGTGCCAGCAGTGACGACGGGGGGCGCTACAATGAGCAGTTCTTC.

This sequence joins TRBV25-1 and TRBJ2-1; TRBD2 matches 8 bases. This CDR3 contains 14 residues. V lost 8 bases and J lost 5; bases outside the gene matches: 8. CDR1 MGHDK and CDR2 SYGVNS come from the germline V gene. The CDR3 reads CASGPREGHNEQFF. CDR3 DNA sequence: TGTGCCAGCGGACCCCGGGAGGGGCACAATGAGCAGTTCTTC.

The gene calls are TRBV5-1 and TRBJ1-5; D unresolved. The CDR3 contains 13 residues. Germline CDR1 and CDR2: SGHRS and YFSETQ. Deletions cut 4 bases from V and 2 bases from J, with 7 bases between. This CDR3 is CASSRVGNQPQHF. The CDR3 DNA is TGCGCCAGCAGCCGGGTGGGCAATCAGCCCCAGCATTTT. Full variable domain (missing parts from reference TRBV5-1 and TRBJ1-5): KAGVTQTPRYLIKTRGQQVTLSCSPISGHRSVSWYQQTPGQGLQFLFEYFSETQRNKGNFPGRFSGRQFSNSRSEMNVSTLELGDSALYLCASSRVGNQPQHFGDGTRLSIL.

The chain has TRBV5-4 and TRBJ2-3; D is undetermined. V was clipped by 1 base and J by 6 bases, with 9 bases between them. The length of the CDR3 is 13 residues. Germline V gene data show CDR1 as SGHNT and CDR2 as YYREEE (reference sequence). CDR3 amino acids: CASSLFGSDTQYF. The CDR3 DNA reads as TGTGCCAGCAGCTTGTTCGGGTCCGATACGCAGTATTTT.

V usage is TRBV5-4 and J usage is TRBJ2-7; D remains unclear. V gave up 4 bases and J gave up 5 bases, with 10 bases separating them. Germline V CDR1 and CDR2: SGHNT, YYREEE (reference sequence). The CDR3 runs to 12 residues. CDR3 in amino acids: CASSLGRDEQYF. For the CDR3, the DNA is TGTGCCAGCAGCCTCGGACGGGACGAGCAGTACTTC. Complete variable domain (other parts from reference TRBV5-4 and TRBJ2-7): ETGVTQSPTHLIKTRGQQVTLRCSSQSGHNTVSWYQQALGQGPQFIFQYYREEENGRGNFPPRFSGLQFPNYSSELNVNALELDDSALYLCASSLGRDEQYFGPGTRLTVT.

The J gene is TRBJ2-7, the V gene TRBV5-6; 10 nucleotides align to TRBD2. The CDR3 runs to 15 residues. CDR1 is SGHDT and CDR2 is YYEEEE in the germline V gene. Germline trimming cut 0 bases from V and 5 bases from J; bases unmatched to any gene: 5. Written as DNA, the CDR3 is TGTGCCAGCAGCTTGGGTAGCGGGAGGTATCACGAGCAGTACTTC. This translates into CASSLGSGRYHEQYF.

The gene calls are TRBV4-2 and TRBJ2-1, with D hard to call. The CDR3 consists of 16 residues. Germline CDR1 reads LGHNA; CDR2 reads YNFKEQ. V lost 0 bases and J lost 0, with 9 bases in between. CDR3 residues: CASSQDPENSYNEQFF. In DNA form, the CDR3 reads TGTGCCAGCAGCCAAGATCCCGAAAACTCCTACAATGAGCAGTTCTTC.

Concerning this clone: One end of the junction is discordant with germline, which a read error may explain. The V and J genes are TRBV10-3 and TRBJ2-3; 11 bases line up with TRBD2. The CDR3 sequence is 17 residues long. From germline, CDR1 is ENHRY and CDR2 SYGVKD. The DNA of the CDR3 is TGTGCCAGCAGTCCAGCGACTAGCGGGAAAGGGGCAGATACGCAGTATTTT. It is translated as CASSPATSGKGADTQYF.

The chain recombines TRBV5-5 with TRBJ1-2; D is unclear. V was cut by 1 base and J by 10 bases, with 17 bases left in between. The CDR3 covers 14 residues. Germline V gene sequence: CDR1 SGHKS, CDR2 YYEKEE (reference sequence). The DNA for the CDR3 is TGTGCCAGCAGCTTGAGGATGCGGGGAAGATTCTACACCTTC. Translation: CASSLRMRGRFYTF.

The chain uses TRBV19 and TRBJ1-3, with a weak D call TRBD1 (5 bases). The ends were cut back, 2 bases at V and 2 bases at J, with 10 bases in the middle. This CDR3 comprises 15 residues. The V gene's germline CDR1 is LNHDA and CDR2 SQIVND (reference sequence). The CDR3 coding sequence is TGTGCCAGTAGTATATCAGGGACGACTGGAAACACCATATATTTT. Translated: CASSISGTTGNTIYF.

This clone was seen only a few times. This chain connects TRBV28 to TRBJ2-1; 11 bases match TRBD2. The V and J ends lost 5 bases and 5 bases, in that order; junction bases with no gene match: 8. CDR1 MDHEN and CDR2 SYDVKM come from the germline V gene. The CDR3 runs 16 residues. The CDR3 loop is CASSTRLAGSHNEQFF. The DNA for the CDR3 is TGTGCCAGCAGTACCCGACTAGCGGGATCTCACAATGAGCAGTTCTTC.

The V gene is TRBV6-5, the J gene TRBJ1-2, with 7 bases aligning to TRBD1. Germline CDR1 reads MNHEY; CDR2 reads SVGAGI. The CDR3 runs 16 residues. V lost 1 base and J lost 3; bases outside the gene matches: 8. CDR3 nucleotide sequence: TGTGCCAGCAGTTACTTAAGGCTTACAGGGGACTATGGCTACACCTTC. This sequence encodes CASSYLRLTGDYGYTF.

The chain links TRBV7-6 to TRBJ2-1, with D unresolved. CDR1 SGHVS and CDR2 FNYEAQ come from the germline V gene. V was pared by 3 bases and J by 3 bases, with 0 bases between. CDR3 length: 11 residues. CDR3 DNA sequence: TGTGCCAGCAGCTTCTACAATGAGCAGTTCTTC. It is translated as CASSFYNEQFF.

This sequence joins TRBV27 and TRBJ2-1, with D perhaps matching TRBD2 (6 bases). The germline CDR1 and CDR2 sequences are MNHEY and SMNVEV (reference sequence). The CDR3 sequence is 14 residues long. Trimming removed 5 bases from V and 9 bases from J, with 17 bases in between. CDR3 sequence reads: CASSPAPRGTEQFF. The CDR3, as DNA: TGTGCCAGCAGTCCCGCACCGCGCGGGACTGAGCAGTTCTTC.

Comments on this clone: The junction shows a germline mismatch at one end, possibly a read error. CDR3 loop: CASSLINRRELF. The CDR3 nucleotides read TGTGCCAGCAGCTTGATAAACAGGAGGGAACTCTTC. J is TRBJ2-1 and V is TRBV5-6, with a possible D match to TRBD2 (6 bases). The CDR3 has 12 residues. From germline, CDR1 is SGHDT and CDR2 YYEEEE.

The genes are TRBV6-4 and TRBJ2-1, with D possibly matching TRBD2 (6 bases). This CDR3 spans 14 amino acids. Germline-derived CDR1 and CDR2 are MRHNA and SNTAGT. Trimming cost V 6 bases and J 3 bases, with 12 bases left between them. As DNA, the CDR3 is TGTGCCAGCAGCCCGGGGGTGGACTACAATGAGCAGTTCTTC. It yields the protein CASSPGVDYNEQFF.

CDR3 loop: CAISESTGKGGNEQFF. DNA for the CDR3: TGTGCCATCAGTGAGTCGACAGGTAAAGGGGGCAATGAGCAGTTCTTC. The chain carries TRBV10-3 and TRBJ2-1; tentative D call: TRBD1 (6 bases). This CDR3 spans 16 amino acids. The V end was cut by 0 bases, the J end by 6 bases, with 15 bases between. Germline-derived CDR1 and CDR2 are ENHRY and SYGVKD.

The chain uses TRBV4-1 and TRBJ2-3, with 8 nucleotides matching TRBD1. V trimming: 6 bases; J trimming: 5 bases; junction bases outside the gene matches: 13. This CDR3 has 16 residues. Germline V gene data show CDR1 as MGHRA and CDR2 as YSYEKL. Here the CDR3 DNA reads TGCGCCAGCAGATTCAATGCAGGGGGCATGGGAGATACGCAGTATTTT. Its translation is CASRFNAGGMGDTQYF.

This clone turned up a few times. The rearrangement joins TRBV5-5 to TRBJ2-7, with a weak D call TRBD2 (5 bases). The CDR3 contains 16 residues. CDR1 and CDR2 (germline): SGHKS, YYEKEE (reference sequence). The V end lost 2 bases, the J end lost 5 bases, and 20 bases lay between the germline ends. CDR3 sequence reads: CASSLILRARRNEQYF. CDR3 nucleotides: TGTGCCAGCAGCTTAATTCTCCGGGCCAGGAGGAACGAGCAGTACTTC.

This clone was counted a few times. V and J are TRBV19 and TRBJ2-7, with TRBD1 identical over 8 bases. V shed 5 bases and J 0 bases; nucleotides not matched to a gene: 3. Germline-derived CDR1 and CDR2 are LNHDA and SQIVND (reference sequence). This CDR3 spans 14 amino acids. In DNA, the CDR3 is TGTGCCAGTAGTTTCCAGGGGGCCTCCTACGAGCAGTACTTC. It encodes CASSFQGASYEQYF.

The CDR3 reads CASSPRSGRAHEQYF. The CDR3 DNA is TGTGCCAGCAGCCCCCGCAGCGGGAGGGCCCACGAGCAGTACTTC. The chain is built from TRBV7-9 and TRBJ2-7; TRBD2 aligns across 10 bases. Per germline, CDR1 SEHNR and CDR2 FQNEAQ (reference sequence). With 5 bases clipped from V and 5 bases from J, the junction kept 9 bases outside the gene matches. The CDR3 consists of 15 residues. Complete variable domain (other parts from reference TRBV7-9 and TRBJ2-7): DTGVSQNPRHKITKRGQNVTFRCDPISEHNRLYWYRQTLGQGPEFLTYFQNEAQLEKSRLLSDRFSAERPKGSFSTLEIQRTEQGDSAMYLCASSPRSGRAHEQYFGPGTRLTVT.

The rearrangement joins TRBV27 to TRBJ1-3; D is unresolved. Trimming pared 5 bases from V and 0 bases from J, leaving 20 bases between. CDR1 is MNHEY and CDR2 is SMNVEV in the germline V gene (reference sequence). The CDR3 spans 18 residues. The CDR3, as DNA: TGTGCCAGCAGTCCAAATACAGCTAGTAAGTCCTCTGGAAACACCATATATTTT. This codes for CASSPNTASKSSGNTIYF.

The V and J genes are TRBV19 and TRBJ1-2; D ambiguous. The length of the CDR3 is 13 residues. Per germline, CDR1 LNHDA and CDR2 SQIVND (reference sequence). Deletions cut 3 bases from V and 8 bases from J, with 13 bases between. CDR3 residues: CASSIRRRRGYTF. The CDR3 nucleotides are TGTGCCAGTAGTATCCGGCGTCGTAGAGGCTACACCTTC.

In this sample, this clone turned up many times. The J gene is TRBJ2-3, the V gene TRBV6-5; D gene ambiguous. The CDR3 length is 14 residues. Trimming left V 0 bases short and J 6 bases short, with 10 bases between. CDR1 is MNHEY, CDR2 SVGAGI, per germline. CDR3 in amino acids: CASSYSNYGDTQYF. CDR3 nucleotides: TGTGCCAGCAGTTACTCGAACTATGGGGATACGCAGTATTTT.

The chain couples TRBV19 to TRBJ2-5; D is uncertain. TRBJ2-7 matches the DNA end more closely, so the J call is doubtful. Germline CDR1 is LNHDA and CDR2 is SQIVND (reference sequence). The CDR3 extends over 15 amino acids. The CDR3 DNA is TGTGCCAGTAGCCATGTAGGGCAGTCCTCCTACGAGCAGTACTTC. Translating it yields CASSHVGQSSYEQYF.